The clone carrying this TCR beta chain was observed a single time. The data were obtained in a study of blood T cell repertoires in COVID-19. Study context: Material from acute and convalescent COVID-19 was sourced from the United States, Italy and Spain. PBMCs, B-cell-depleted T cells, or T cells provided the cDNA or gDNA that made up the material.

Authors' processing steps: For nucleated cells, counts were estimated from reference gene primer amplification. Assay used: immunoSEQ multiplex PCR; TCRdb lists only in-frame clones, some missing. V and J calls plus clone size are reproduced from that table; the DNA served to infer D and trimming. The sample lists roughly 160,000 clones; around 88% were seen once. The CDR3 is 14 residues long. Germline V gene lookup returns CDR1 SEHNR and CDR2 FQNEAQ (reference sequence). V lost 4 bases, J lost 4 bases, and 13 bases lay in between. The TCR originated in a woman between 65 and 79 years old who had recovered from COVID-19. The sequenced material came from peripheral blood. The rearrangement uses TRBV7-9 and TRBJ1-1; D is perhaps TRBD1 (5 bases). The CDR3 DNA follows: TGTGCCAGCAGCTCTCGCCAGGGAAGCACTGAAGCTTTCTTT. Translating it yields CASSSRQGSTEAFF. The entire variable domain, with the rest obtained from reference TRBV7-9 and TRBJ1-1, is as follows: DTGVSQNPRHKITKRGQNVTFRCDPISEHNRLYWYRQTLGQGPEFLTYFQNEAQLEKSRLLSDRFSAERPKGSFSTLEIQRTEQGDSAMYLCASSSRQGSTEAFFGQGTRLTVV.